This T cell receptor (beta chain) was recorded in a study of blood T cells in healthy people across ages. V lost 5 bases, J lost 4 bases, and 10 bases stayed unmatched. CDR3 size: 15 residues. To note about this clonotype: As yet, its antigen is unknown.

PCR was performed a second time for about 7 to 11 cycles using a sample-barcoded 5' primer and a J-beta primer mix. Every cDNA molecule carried a tag from a template-switch adaptor bearing 12 random nucleotides. All samples yielded 3 million or more CDR3-containing paired-end reads. TCRdb analysed the 5' RACE reads with MiXCR anew, one entry per CDR3 protein. The sample records roughly 500,000 distinct CDR3 sequences, 27% being singletons. Study-wide points: Both higher diversity and more naive CD4+ cells marked long-lived donors when set against aged donors. Shifts in expanded clonotypes may have been confounded by donor CMV status, which was unknown.

J is TRBJ1-2 and V is TRBV12-3 or TRBV12-4; 7 bases are a match to TRBD1. The TCR was taken from a woman in her sixties or seventies in good health. Sequencing was done on a sample of blood. CDR3 in DNA: TGTGCCAGCAGTCCCGACAGGGCGAGTATCTATGGCTACACCTTC. Its protein product is CASSPDRASIYGYTF.